A single sample is the source of the 6 T cell receptor beta chains below, sequenced in a study of shared clonotypes between healthy human individuals. The naive CD8 subset, CD45RO-negative cells positively selected for CCR7, excluded terminally differentiated effector memory CD45RA+ cells. TCRdb keeps only in-frame clones here, not all; method: immunoSEQ multiplex PCR. This sample has about 2.2 million clones, with 90% to 95% found just once. The sequenced sample was naive CD8+ T cells from PBMCs. The receptor source for this set is a man between 18 and 29 years old in good health. Some clones in this sample may be carry-over from other donors' samples.

The chain uses TRBV28 and TRBJ2-7, with D perhaps assigned TRBD1 or TRBD2 (5 bases each). V lost 6 bases and J lost 3, with 15 bases in between. The CDR3 has 14 residues. The germline CDR1 and CDR2 sequences are MDHEN and SYDVKM. The CDR3: CASSQTGTHYEQYF. DNA of the CDR3: TGTGCCAGCAGCCAAACCGGGACCCACTACGAGCAGTACTTC.

This chain connects TRBV5-6 to TRBJ2-7; 9 nucleotides align to TRBD1. The CDR3 is made up of 14 amino acids. With 4 bases clipped from V and 3 bases from J, the junction kept 5 bases outside the gene matches. Germline CDR1 and CDR2: SGHDT and YYEEEE. The CDR3 is CASSVGQGFYEQYF. CDR3 sequence (DNA): TGTGCCAGCAGCGTAGGACAGGGGTTCTACGAGCAGTACTTC.

The CDR3, as DNA: TGTGCCAGCAGCTTGTTCCGGGGGGCTAGCGGGAGTGCCGGGGAGCTGTTTTTT. It translates to CASSLFRGASGSAGELFF. The V gene is TRBV7-9, the J gene TRBJ2-2; 10 positions agree with TRBD2. V trimming: 3 bases; J trimming: 6 bases; junction bases outside the gene matches: 13. The germline gives CDR1 SEHNR, CDR2 FQNEAQ (reference sequence). The CDR3 extends over 18 amino acids. Full variable domain (remainder filled in from reference TRBV7-9 and TRBJ2-2): DTGVSQNPRHKITKRGQNVTFRCDPISEHNRLYWYRQTLGQGPEFLTYFQNEAQLEKSRLLSDRFSAERPKGSFSTLEIQRTEQGDSAMYLCASSLFRGASGSAGELFFGEGSRLTVL.

The V and J genes are TRBV7-9 and TRBJ2-6, with 7 bases fitting TRBD1. V dropped 8 bases and J dropped 4; count of bases not matched to a gene: 5. There are 14 residues in the CDR3. Germline V gives CDR1 SEHNR, CDR2 FQNEAQ (reference sequence). In DNA form, the CDR3 reads TGTGCCAGCCAACAGGGGTCCGGGGCCAACGTCCTGACTTTC. This gives the protein CASQQGSGANVLTF.

The CDR3 DNA reads TGTGCCAGCAGCTTAGACCCAGGGGCCCACTACGAGCAGTACTTC. Its translation: CASSLDPGAHYEQYF. The gene calls are TRBV7-6 and TRBJ2-7, with D tentatively TRBD1 (6 bases). Trimming removed 1 base from V and 3 bases from J, with 13 bases in between. The CDR3 is 15 amino acids. The V gene's germline CDR1 is SGHVS and CDR2 FNYEAQ.

The chain carries TRBV27 and TRBJ2-1; 10 nucleotides line up with TRBD1. Germline V gene sequence: CDR1 MNHEY, CDR2 SMNVEV (reference sequence). The CDR3 contains 16 residues. V shed 6 bases and J 6 bases; nucleotides not matched to a gene: 11. CDR3 amino acids: CASSREYGTGANEQFF. Here the CDR3 DNA reads TGTGCCAGCAGCCGGGAGTACGGGACAGGGGCCAATGAGCAGTTCTTC.